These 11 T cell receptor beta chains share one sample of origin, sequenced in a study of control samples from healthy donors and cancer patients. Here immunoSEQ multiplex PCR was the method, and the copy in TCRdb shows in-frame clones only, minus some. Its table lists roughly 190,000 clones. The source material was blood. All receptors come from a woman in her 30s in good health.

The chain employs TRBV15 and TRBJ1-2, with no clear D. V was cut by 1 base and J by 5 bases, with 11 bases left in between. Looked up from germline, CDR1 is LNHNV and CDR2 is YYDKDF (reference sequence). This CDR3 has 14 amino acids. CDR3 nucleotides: TGTGCCACCAGCAGAGGAGGTCTGGAATATGGCTACACCTTC. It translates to CATSRGGLEYGYTF. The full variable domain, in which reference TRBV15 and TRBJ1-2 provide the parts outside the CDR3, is DAMVIQNPRYQVTQFGKPVTLSCSQTLNHNVMYWYQQKSSQAPKLLFHYYDKDFNNEADTPDNFQSRRPNTSFCFLDIRSPGLGDTAMYLCATSRGGLEYGYTFGSGTRLTVV.

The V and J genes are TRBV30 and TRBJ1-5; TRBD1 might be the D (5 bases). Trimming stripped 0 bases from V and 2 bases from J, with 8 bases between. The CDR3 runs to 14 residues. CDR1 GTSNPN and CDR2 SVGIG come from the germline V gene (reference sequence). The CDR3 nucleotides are TGTGCCTGGAGTGTTAGCAGGGGCAATCAGCCCCAGCATTTT. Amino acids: CAWSVSRGNQPQHF.

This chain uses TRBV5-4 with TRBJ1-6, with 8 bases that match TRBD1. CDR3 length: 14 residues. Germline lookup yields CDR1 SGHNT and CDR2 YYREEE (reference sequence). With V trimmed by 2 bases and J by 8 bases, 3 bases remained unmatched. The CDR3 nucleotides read TGTGCCAGCAGCTTCGGGACAGGAGATTCACCCCTCCACTTT. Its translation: CASSFGTGDSPLHF.

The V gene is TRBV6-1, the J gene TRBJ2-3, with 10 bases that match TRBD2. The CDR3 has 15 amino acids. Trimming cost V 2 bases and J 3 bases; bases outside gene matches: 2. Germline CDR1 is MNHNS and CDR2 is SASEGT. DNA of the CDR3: TGTGCCAGCAGTGAACAAGCGGGGGGGACAGATACGCAGTATTTT. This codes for CASSEQAGGTDTQYF.

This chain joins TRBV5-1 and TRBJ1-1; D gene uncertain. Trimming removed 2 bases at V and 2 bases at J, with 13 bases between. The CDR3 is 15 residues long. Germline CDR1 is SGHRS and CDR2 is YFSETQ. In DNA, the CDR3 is TGCGCCAGCAGCTTCTTCTCCGCAAGTAACACTGAAGCTTTCTTT. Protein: CASSFFSASNTEAFF. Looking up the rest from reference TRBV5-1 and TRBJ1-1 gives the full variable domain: KAGVTQTPRYLIKTRGQQVTLSCSPISGHRSVSWYQQTPGQGLQFLFEYFSETQRNKGNFPGRFSGRQFSNSRSEMNVSTLELGDSALYLCASSFFSASNTEAFFGQGTRLTVV.

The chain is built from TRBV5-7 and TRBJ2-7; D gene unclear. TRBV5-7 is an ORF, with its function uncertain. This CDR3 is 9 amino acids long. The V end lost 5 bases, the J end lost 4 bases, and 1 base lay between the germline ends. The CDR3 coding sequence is TGTGCCAGCAGTTACGAGCAGTACTTC. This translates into CASSYEQYF.

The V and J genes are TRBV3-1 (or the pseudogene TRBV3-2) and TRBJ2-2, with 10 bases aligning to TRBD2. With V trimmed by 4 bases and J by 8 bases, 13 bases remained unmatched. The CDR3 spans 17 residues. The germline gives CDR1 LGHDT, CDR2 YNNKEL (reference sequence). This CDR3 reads CASSPNLAGETQGELFF. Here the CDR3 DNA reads TGTGCCAGCAGCCCCAACCTAGCGGGGGAGACGCAGGGGGAGCTGTTTTTT.

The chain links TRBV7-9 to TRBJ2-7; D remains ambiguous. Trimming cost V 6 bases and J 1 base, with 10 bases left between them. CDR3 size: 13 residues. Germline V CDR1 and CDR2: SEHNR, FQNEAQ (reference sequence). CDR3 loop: CASSPDPSYEQYF. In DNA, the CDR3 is TGTGCCAGCAGTCCCGATCCTTCCTACGAGCAGTACTTC.

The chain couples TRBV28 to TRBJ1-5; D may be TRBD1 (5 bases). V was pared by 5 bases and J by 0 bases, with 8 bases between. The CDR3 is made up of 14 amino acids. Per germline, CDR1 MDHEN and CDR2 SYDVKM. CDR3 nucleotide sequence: TGTGCCAGCAGTCCAGGGCCTAGCAATCAGCCCCAGCATTTT. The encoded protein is CASSPGPSNQPQHF.

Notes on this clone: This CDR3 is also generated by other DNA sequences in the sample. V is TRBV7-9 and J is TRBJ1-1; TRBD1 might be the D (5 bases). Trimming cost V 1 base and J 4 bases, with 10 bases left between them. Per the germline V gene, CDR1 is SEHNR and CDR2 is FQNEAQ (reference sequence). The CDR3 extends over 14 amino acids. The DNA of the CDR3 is TGTGCCAGCAGCTTAGGTGGGGGAGGCACTGAAGCTTTCTTT. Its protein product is CASSLGGGGTEAFF.

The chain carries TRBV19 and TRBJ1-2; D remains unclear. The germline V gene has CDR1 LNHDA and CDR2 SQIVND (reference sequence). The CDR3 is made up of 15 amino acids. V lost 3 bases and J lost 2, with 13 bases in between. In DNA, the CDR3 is TGTGCCAGTAGTATTAGTCGTTCTTGGAACTATGGCTACACCTTC. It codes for CASSISRSWNYGYTF.